The clone carrying this T cell receptor beta chain has at least ten counts. CDR3 length: 17 amino acids. Between the trimmed V and J ends, which lost 0 bases and 1 base, there was a span of 16 bases. Germline CDR1 SGDLS, CDR2 YYNGEE. The record originates from a study of CD8+CD57+ T cells in acquired aplastic anemia. Overall study context: DNA from sorted CD4+ and CD8+ cells averaged roughly 3.2 ug. Read counts for CD4+ cells (from healthy donors) averaged roughly 10 million.

TCR beta VDJ and CDR3 profiles were obtained from a genomic DNA template. MiXCR, run by TCRdb on the reads, gives a single entry per CDR3 protein. The sample lists fewer than 250,000 distinct CDR3 sequences, 50% to 55% occurring once. This receptor was identified in a human donor in good health, serving as a control. The J gene is TRBJ1-2, the V gene TRBV9; D unclear. Sample: sorted CD4+, CD8+, or CD8+CD57+ T cells (not recorded which) from PBMCs. This CDR3 is CASSVGIGEGFNYGYTF. The DNA for the CDR3 is TGTGCCAGCAGCGTAGGAATCGGGGAGGGTTTTAACTATGGCTACACCTTC.